This T cell receptor beta chain stems from a study of cytomegalovirus exposure and HLA in healthy donors. Study-wide findings and caveats: Per published accounts, TCR beta sequences correctly predicted the HLA-A and HLA-B alleles of most subjects.

PCR involved 60 Vbeta and 13 Jbeta primers. Only in-frame clones appear in the TCRdb table, and some are missing; sequencing was by immunoSEQ multiplex PCR. The repertoire holds 130,000 or so clones, with more than 60% as singletons. Turning to this clone: The antigen is not known.

Germline V gives CDR1 SGDLS, CDR2 YYNGEE. Losses at the gene ends were 0 bases for V and 5 bases for J; bases not matched to a gene: 2. CDR3 size: 16 residues. This TCR was recovered from a woman in her forties in good health and CMV-seropositive. The sequencing input was PBMCs. The V and J genes are TRBV9 and TRBJ1-4; 12 nucleotides match TRBD1. In nucleotides, the CDR3 is TGTGCCAGCAGCGTAGGGGACAGGGGGCGAAATGAAAAACTGTTTTTT. It encodes CASSVGDRGRNEKLFF.